Here is one T cell receptor beta chain with its context. Antigen specificity is unknown. These data come from a study of cytomegalovirus exposure and HLA in healthy donors. Whole-study results and caveats: Whilst most TCR sequences proved rare, a subset of public TCRs occurred across many donors. Analyses of presence/absence relied on an assumption of roughly uniform sequencing depth across donors. The productive fraction for most TCR beta V segments was about 87% or about 30% in an earlier analysis.

Trimming stripped 8 bases from V and 8 bases from J, with 15 bases between. Germline V gene data show CDR1 as ENHRY and CDR2 as SYGVKD. This CDR3 comprises 12 residues. PCR involved 60 Vbeta and 13 Jbeta primers. Authors' data handling: In a later analysis, of tens of millions of unique beta chains, about 12 million appeared in at least two donors. Method: immunoSEQ multiplex PCR; TCRdb's copy keeps in-frame clones and lacks some. V, J and clone size reflect that table, while D and trimming were determined from the DNA. This sample has under 150,000 clones, with 70% to 85% found just once. Sequenced: PBMCs. The TCR sequence derives from a woman between 50 and 59 years old in good health and CMV-seropositive. The chain is built from TRBV10-3 and TRBJ1-2, with D possibly TRBD1 on 6 matching bases. In DNA form, the CDR3 reads TGTGCCATCCGCGGGGGGCAGGACGGCTACACCTTC. Its protein product is CAIRGGQDGYTF.